This entry lists 30 T cell receptor beta chains sequenced from one sample in a study of T cell changes during pregnancy in multiple sclerosis. The method was immunoSEQ multiplex PCR; TCRdb's version includes in-frame clones alone and lacks a portion of them. The top ten clones hold around 0.39% of a sample with tens of thousands of clones, about 92% of them seen once. Sequenced material: CD4+ T cells from peripheral blood mononuclear cells, taken after pregnancy. These TCRs come from a female donor with multiple sclerosis, enrolled in a pregnancy study.

This clone appeared once. The genes are TRBV7-6 and TRBJ2-2, with D maybe TRBD1 (8 bases). V dropped 2 bases and J dropped 3 bases, with 13 bases sitting between them. Germline V lookup: CDR1 SGHVS, CDR2 FNYEAQ. CDR3 size: 16 residues. The CDR3 here is CASSLRTGRDTGELFF. The CDR3 DNA is TGTGCCAGCAGCTTACGGACAGGGAGGGACACCGGGGAGCTGTTTTTT.

This chain joins TRBV29-1 and TRBJ1-1; D gene uncertain. The V and J ends lost 4 bases and 3 bases respectively, with 12 bases between them. Germline V CDR1 and CDR2: SQVTM, ANQGSEA. CDR3 length equals 13 residues. This CDR3 is CSVVRRLYTEAFF. DNA for the CDR3: TGCAGCGTTGTGCGTCGACTGTACACTGAAGCTTTCTTT.

V and J are TRBV7-9 and TRBJ2-3; TRBD2 might be the D (6 bases). V dropped 4 bases and J dropped 1 base, with 12 bases sitting between them. This CDR3 region has 15 residues. Germline values: CDR1 SEHNR, CDR2 FQNEAQ (reference sequence). Written as DNA, the CDR3 is TGTGCCAGCAGCTCCCGCGGGGAGGGCACAGATACGCAGTATTTT. Translating it yields CASSSRGEGTDTQYF. Variable domain in full (rest from reference TRBV7-9 and TRBJ2-3): DTGVSQNPRHKITKRGQNVTFRCDPISEHNRLYWYRQTLGQGPEFLTYFQNEAQLEKSRLLSDRFSAERPKGSFSTLEIQRTEQGDSAMYLCASSSRGEGTDTQYFGPGTRLTVL.

This chain connects TRBV6-6 to TRBJ2-2, with D possibly TRBD1 on 6 matching bases. V lost 6 bases and J lost 5, with 16 bases in between. The CDR3 has 15 amino acids. Germline V lookup: CDR1 MNHNY, CDR2 SVGAGI (reference sequence). The CDR3 coding sequence is TGTGCCAGCAGGCCCGGACAGCTCGATACCGGGGAGCTGTTTTTT. This translates into CASRPGQLDTGELFF.

The chain recombines TRBV19 with TRBJ1-1, with TRBD1 matching 7 bases. Trimming removed 4 bases from V and 1 base from J; junction bases left unmatched: 3. CDR1 is LNHDA and CDR2 is SQIVND in the germline V gene (reference sequence). The CDR3 length is 14 residues. The DNA for the CDR3 is TGTGCCAGTAGTACCGACAGGGCGAACACTGAAGCTTTCTTT. Translating gives CASSTDRANTEAFF.

The chain has TRBV4-1 and TRBJ1-1, with D maybe TRBD1 (5 bases). CDR1 and CDR2 (germline): MGHRA, YSYEKL. CDR3 length: 16 amino acids. Trimming cost V 1 base and J 5 bases, with 17 bases left between them. The CDR3 coding sequence is TGCGCCAGCAGCCAAGGAGACGGAAGGGGAGGAACTGAAGCTTTCTTT. It yields the protein CASSQGDGRGGTEAFF.

The CDR3 spells CASSYSGLAGLGDEQFF. The CDR3, as DNA: TGTGCCAGCAGCTATTCTGGCCTAGCGGGGTTAGGCGATGAGCAGTTCTTC. This chain connects TRBV4-2 to TRBJ2-1, with 9 bases lining up with TRBD2. Germline V CDR1 and CDR2: LGHNA, YNFKEQ. The CDR3 extends over 17 amino acids. V shed 5 bases, J shed 8 bases, and the junction held 16 bases outside the gene matches.

The table lists this clone with a count of one. This sequence joins TRBV6-1 and TRBJ2-2; D uncertain. With 7 bases removed from V and 2 bases from J, the gap between germline ends came to 11 bases. The CDR3 has 14 residues. Germline assignment: CDR1 MNHNS and CDR2 SASEGT. DNA for the CDR3: TGTGCCAGCACTGGTCAGGCAAACACCGGGGAGCTGTTTTTT. This encodes CASTGQANTGELFF.

The V gene is TRBV18, the J gene TRBJ1-1, with 7 bases matching TRBD1. This CDR3 is built from 15 residues. Trimming removed 5 bases from V and 1 base from J; junction bases left unmatched: 7. Looked up from germline, CDR1 is KGHSH and CDR2 is LQKENI. The CDR3 sequence: CASSARGPQNTEAFF. The CDR3 coding sequence is TGTGCCAGCTCAGCGAGGGGGCCTCAGAACACTGAAGCTTTCTTT.

V is TRBV7-2 and J is TRBJ2-1; weak D call: TRBD2 (6 bases). Trimming stripped 6 bases from V and 7 bases from J, with 19 bases between. CDR1 is SGHTA, CDR2 FQGNSA, per germline. The CDR3 extends over 15 amino acids. The CDR3 region has the DNA TGTGCCAGCAGGCCCCCGGGACTTATGGGGAATGAGCAGTTCTTC. Translated: CASRPPGLMGNEQFF.

In this sample, this clone turned up once. J is TRBJ1-2 and V is TRBV5-1; perhaps TRBD1 as D (6 bases). This CDR3 region has 13 residues. The germline V gene has CDR1 SGHRS and CDR2 YFSETQ. V lost 3 bases and J lost 4, with 10 bases in between. CDR3 region: CASSSQGTYGYTF. The CDR3 DNA follows: TGCGCCAGCAGCTCGCAGGGGACCTATGGCTACACCTTC.

This chain uses TRBV5-8 with TRBJ1-6; D perhaps matches TRBD1 (6 bases). The CDR3 covers 16 residues. Germline V CDR1 and CDR2: SGHTS, YDEGEE. Between the trimmed V and J ends, which lost 1 base and 7 bases, there was a span of 15 bases. Here the CDR3 reads CASSLFTGTPNSPLHF. In DNA form, the CDR3 reads TGTGCCAGCAGCTTGTTCACAGGGACACCCAATTCACCCCTCCACTTT.

This clone has a single count. This chain joins TRBV6-5 and TRBJ1-4; D is ambiguous. Trimming left V 6 bases short and J 7 bases short, with 15 bases between. The CDR3 has 14 amino acids. Germline-derived CDR1 and CDR2 are MNHEY and SVGAGI. The CDR3 is CASSLTVSSEKLFF. In nucleotides, the CDR3 is TGTGCCAGCAGCCTAACAGTATCTTCTGAAAAACTGTTTTTT.

The gene calls are TRBV2 and TRBJ1-2; tentative D call: TRBD1 (6 bases). V was pared by 7 bases and J by 8 bases, with 26 bases between. CDR3 length: 16 amino acids. Germline CDR1 reads SNHLY; CDR2 reads FYNNEI. The DNA of the CDR3 is TGTGCCAGCATCCTCGATAGCGACAGGCCGAGGGAGGGCTACACCTTC. Its translation is CASILDSDRPREGYTF.

CDR3 nucleotides: TGTGCCAGCAGCGTAGCGGGGGGCATTCGCCTCCTCTCCTACAATGAGCAGTTCTTC. Its translation is CASSVAGGIRLLSYNEQFF. V is TRBV9 and J is TRBJ2-1; tentative D call: TRBD2 (7 bases). Per the germline V gene, CDR1 is SGDLS and CDR2 is YYNGEE. The CDR3 sequence is 19 residues long. V lost 0 bases and J 0 bases, leaving 19 bases between the germline ends. Filled out from reference TRBV9 and TRBJ2-1, the complete variable domain reads DSGVTQTPKHLITATGQRVTLRCSPRSGDLSVYWYQQSLDQGLQFLIQYYNGEERAKGNILERFSAQQFPDLHSELNLSSLELGDSALYFCASSVAGGIRLLSYNEQFFGPGTRLTVL.

The chain employs TRBV5-1 and TRBJ1-1, with 8 bases that match TRBD1. V shed 0 bases and J 1 base; nucleotides not matched to a gene: 8. Germline assignment: CDR1 SGHRS and CDR2 YFSETQ. This CDR3 contains 17 residues. As DNA, the CDR3 is TGCGCCAGCAGCTTGGTCCCGAGACAGGGGAAGAACACTGAAGCTTTCTTT. Translation gives CASSLVPRQGKNTEAFF. The full variable domain, its missing parts supplied by reference TRBV5-1 and TRBJ1-1, is KAGVTQTPRYLIKTRGQQVTLSCSPISGHRSVSWYQQTPGQGLQFLFEYFSETQRNKGNFPGRFSGRQFSNSRSEMNVSTLELGDSALYLCASSLVPRQGKNTEAFFGQGTRLTVV.

CDR3 sequence (DNA): TGTGCCAGCAGCCCCGGGGGGACTTCGTGGACTGAAGCTTTCTTT. Protein: CASSPGGTSWTEAFF. J is TRBJ1-1 and V is TRBV11-2, with a tentative D call TRBD1 (5 bases). The germline V gene has CDR1 SGHAT and CDR2 FQNNGV. There are 15 residues in the CDR3. V lost 5 bases to trimming and J lost 5 bases, with 18 bases between them.

This chain joins TRBV25-1 and TRBJ2-3; 7 positions agree with TRBD2. Trimming at V came to 3 bases and at J to 2 bases, leaving 8 bases not matched to a gene. Per the germline V gene, CDR1 is MGHDK and CDR2 is SYGVNS. This CDR3 is 16 amino acids long. DNA for the CDR3: TGTGCCAGCAGTGACCCGAAAGCGGGGACCACAGATACGCAGTATTTT. This gives the protein CASSDPKAGTTDTQYF.

The chain couples TRBV6-5 to TRBJ1-2; D not resolved. Trimming stripped 6 bases from V and 5 bases from J, with 16 bases between. This CDR3 region has 14 residues. CDR1 and CDR2 from the germline V gene are MNHEY and SVGAGI. The CDR3 protein is CASSRDTSQYGYTF. CDR3 coding DNA: TGTGCCAGCAGCCGAGACACGTCCCAATATGGCTACACCTTC.

The rearrangement joins TRBV4-2 to TRBJ2-1; TRBD2 matches at 14 bases. The CDR3 runs to 20 residues. The ends lost 3 bases at V and 5 bases at J; junction bases unmatched: 15. CDR1 is LGHNA and CDR2 is YNFKEQ in the germline V gene. CDR3 residues: CASSHLGGLAGDRSDNEQFF. CDR3 DNA: TGTGCCAGCAGCCACCTGGGGGGACTAGCGGGAGACAGGTCTGACAATGAGCAGTTCTTC.

The chain is built from TRBV10-3 and TRBJ1-2; D unresolved. V lost 2 bases to trimming and J lost 8 bases, with 12 bases between them. Germline values: CDR1 ENHRY, CDR2 SYGVKD. The CDR3 totals 13 residues. The CDR3 here is CAISEDKDVGYTF. The CDR3 DNA sequence: TGTGCCATCAGTGAGGACAAGGATGTAGGCTACACCTTC.

In its sample, this clone was seen once. The gene calls are TRBV7-2 and TRBJ1-1; TRBD1 agrees at 8 bases. CDR1 and CDR2 (germline): SGHTA, FQGNSA. V lost 3 bases, J lost 3 bases, and 6 bases stayed unmatched. The CDR3 spans 15 residues. The CDR3 region has the DNA TGTGCCAGCAGCTTTCGACAGGGGTCGGACACTGAAGCTTTCTTT. Translated, it gives CASSFRQGSDTEAFF.

This rearrangement joins TRBV27 to TRBJ2-3; TRBD2 agrees at 10 bases. Germline CDR1 is MNHEY and CDR2 is SMNVEV (reference sequence). The V segment lost 6 bases and the J segment 0 bases; nucleotides outside the gene matches: 3. This CDR3 is 15 amino acids long. As DNA, the CDR3 is TGTGCCAGCAGCGGACTAGCGGAGAGCACAGATACGCAGTATTTT. This encodes CASSGLAESTDTQYF.

The rearrangement uses TRBV2 and TRBJ1-2; TRBD1 might be the D (5 bases). V lost 1 base, J lost 11 bases, and 17 bases lay in between. Germline CDR1 is SNHLY and CDR2 is FYNNEI. CDR3 length equals 14 residues. CDR3 protein: CASSEGGPPVSYTF. CDR3 bases: TGTGCCAGCAGTGAAGGGGGCCCTCCCGTTTCGTACACCTTC.

This clone appeared a single time. The rearrangement uses TRBV7-2 and TRBJ1-5; D call uncertain. Germline V CDR1 and CDR2: SGHTA, FQGNSA. This CDR3 comprises 14 residues. The V and J ends lost 2 bases and 4 bases respectively, with 9 bases between them. Here the CDR3 DNA reads TGTGCCAGCAGCTTAAAGGAGCTTAATCAGCCCCAGCATTTT. This translates into CASSLKELNQPQHF.

This chain uses TRBV30 with TRBJ2-4, with D tentatively TRBD1 (6 bases). The CDR3 has 17 amino acids. Germline V gene data show CDR1 as GTSNPN and CDR2 as SVGIG (reference sequence). V lost 3 bases and J 0 bases, leaving 18 bases between the germline ends. The CDR3 is CAWSAQDSPLAKNIQYF. The CDR3 nucleotides are TGTGCCTGGAGCGCTCAGGACAGCCCTCTAGCCAAAAACATTCAGTACTTC.

The rearrangement uses TRBV27 and TRBJ2-3; perhaps TRBD2 as D (5 bases). This CDR3 comprises 16 residues. Trimming removed 6 bases at V and 3 bases at J, with 19 bases between. Germline-derived CDR1 and CDR2 are MNHEY and SMNVEV (reference sequence). The CDR3: CASRGLGWGVTDTQYF. CDR3 DNA: TGTGCCAGCAGGGGCCTCGGGTGGGGAGTGACAGATACGCAGTATTTT.

The chain links TRBV11-2 to TRBJ2-2, with 7 bases identical to TRBD2. This CDR3 is 16 amino acids long. Trimming at V came to 5 bases and at J to 2 bases, leaving 8 bases not matched to a gene. Germline-derived CDR1 and CDR2 are SGHAT and FQNNGV. The CDR3, as DNA: TGTGCCAGCAGCCGCCGGGGGGAAAACAACACCGGGGAGCTGTTTTTT. Encoded protein: CASSRRGENNTGELFF. Based on the CDR3 plus reference TRBV11-2 and TRBJ2-2, the full variable domain is EAGVAQSPRYKIIEKRQSVAFWCNPISGHATLYWYQQILGQGPKLLIQFQNNGVVDDSQLPKDRFSAERLKGVDSTLKIQPAKLEDSAVYLCASSRRGENNTGELFFGEGSRLTVL.

The sample holds one count of this clone. The chain recombines TRBV7-2 with TRBJ1-1, with TRBD1 matching 8 bases. CDR1 is SGHTA and CDR2 is FQGNSA in the germline V gene. This CDR3 has 13 residues. V lost 6 bases to trimming and J lost 5 bases; unmatched junction nucleotides: 5. For the CDR3, the DNA is TGTGCCAGCAGTGCAGGACAGGGAACTGAAGCTTTCTTT. Protein: CASSAGQGTEAFF.

The chain couples TRBV7-9 to TRBJ2-7; 9 nucleotides match TRBD1. The CDR3 has 14 residues. Germline V gene sequence: CDR1 SEHNR, CDR2 FQNEAQ (reference sequence). V lost 5 bases, J lost 1 base, and 3 bases stayed unmatched. CDR3 sequence reads: CASSPDRGSYEQYF. The CDR3 coding sequence is TGTGCCAGCAGCCCCGACAGGGGGTCCTACGAGCAGTACTTC.